The clone carrying this TCR beta chain was counted a few times. The data stem from a study of patients and donors after allogeneic stem cell transplantation. TCRdb analysed the RT-PCR reads with MiXCR anew, one entry per CDR3 protein. The sample holds some 160,000 distinct CDR3 sequences; 24% are singletons and the top ten take 25% to 30%. Germline CDR1 and CDR2: SGHTA and FQGNSA. The V and J ends lost 2 bases and 3 bases respectively, with 10 bases between them. This CDR3 has 15 residues. Material: blood, either unsorted or a sorted T cell fraction (not recorded which). The clonotype was recovered from a human donor who was either an allogeneic HSCT recipient or a stem cell or donor lymphocyte infusion donor (not recorded which). It is not recorded whose cells these are; they may come from a transplant donor. J is TRBJ1-4 and V is TRBV7-2; D remains ambiguous. The CDR3 sequence is CASSLPERANEKLFF. The CDR3 DNA sequence: TGTGCCAGCAGCTTACCCGAAAGGGCTAATGAAAAACTGTTTTTT.